This is a list of T cell receptor beta chains from one sample in a study of blood T cell repertoires in COVID-19. The assay was immunoSEQ multiplex PCR, and TCRdb's table has in-frame clones only and misses some. This table has 150,000 to 190,000 clones, approximately 85% appearing once. Sequencing was carried out using peripheral blood. The receptor set was obtained from a woman in her sixties with COVID-19, enrolled during active disease. The CDR3 runs from the conserved cysteine through the conserved F or W. The order of the fields is J gene, D gene, V gene, clone size, CDR3 protein, CDR3 DNA. The D gene is left open where the match is weak. Clone size is stated in some rows and not others, as once, few, many or a class when expanded.

J: TRBJ1-2; D: -; V: TRBV27; size: few; CDR3: CASSPLLDSSTNYGYTF; DNA: TGTGCCAGCAGTCCCCTACTGGACAGCTCGACTAACTATGGCTACACCTTC
J: TRBJ1-2; D: -; V: TRBV19; size: many; CDR3: CASSMIVDRDILYGYTF; DNA: TGTGCCAGTAGTATGATCGTGGATAGGGACATCCTCTATGGCTACACCTTC
J: TRBJ1-1; D: -; V: TRBV25-1; size: -; CDR3: CASSEFRAGGILGAFF; DNA: TGTGCCAGCAGTGAATTTCGAGCTGGCGGGATCTTAGGGGCTTTCTTT
J: TRBJ2-3; D: -; V: TRBV3-1/TRBV3-2; size: -; CDR3: CASSQTGFSTDTQYF; DNA: TGTGCCAGCAGCCAAACCGGTTTCAGCACAGATACGCAGTATTTT
J: TRBJ2-1; D: TRBD2; V: TRBV7-3; size: once; CDR3: CASSLSSGGNNEQFF; DNA: TGTGCCAGCAGCTTGTCTAGCGGGGGGAACAATGAGCAGTTCTTC
J: TRBJ1-2; D: -; V: TRBV10-2; size: -; CDR3: CASSESHRRGYTF; DNA: TGCGCCAGCAGTGAGTCGCACAGACGTGGCTACACCTTC
J: TRBJ1-6; D: TRBD1; V: TRBV27; size: -; CDR3: CASMRQGISATNSPLHF; DNA: TGTGCCAGCATGAGACAGGGAATTTCAGCGACCAATTCACCCCTCCACTTT
J: TRBJ1-3; D: -; V: TRBV10-3; size: -; CDR3: CAISEFGGSGNTIYF; DNA: TGTGCCATCAGTGAGTTCGGGGGATCCGGAAACACCATATATTTT
J: TRBJ1-3; D: TRBD1; V: TRBV7-9; size: once; CDR3: CASSPGTAAGNTIYF; DNA: TGTGCCAGCAGCCCGGGGACAGCCGCTGGAAACACCATATATTTT
J: TRBJ2-1; D: -; V: TRBV7-3; size: -; CDR3: CASSPLPTKNNEQFF; DNA: TGTGCCAGCAGCCCACTTCCGACTAAGAACAATGAGCAGTTCTTC
J: TRBJ1-1; D: -; V: TRBV7-3; size: -; CDR3: CASSLRGDTEAFF; DNA: TGTGCCAGCAGCTTAAGGGGGGACACTGAAGCTTTCTTT
J: TRBJ1-1; D: TRBD1; V: TRBV5-8; size: -; CDR3: CASSFYRGQMNTEAFF; DNA: TGTGCCAGCAGCTTTTATAGGGGACAGATGAACACTGAAGCTTTCTTT
J: TRBJ1-5; D: -; V: TRBV18; size: -; CDR3: CASSAENRREQPQHF; DNA: TGTGCCAGCTCCGCCGAAAATCGACGGGAACAGCCCCAGCATTTT
J: TRBJ2-3; D: -; V: TRBV3-1/TRBV3-2; size: -; CDR3: CASSQDWRDTQYF; DNA: TGTGCCAGCAGCCAAGATTGGAGAGATACGCAGTATTTT